Listed below are T cell receptor beta chains from one sample, sequenced in a study of T cell responses to AZD1222 COVID-19 vaccine. Clones were read by immunoSEQ multiplex PCR, and TCRdb kept only the in-frame ones, dropping some. The sample lists around 100,000 clones, roughly nine tenths occurring once. The input for sequencing was peripheral blood, taken on day 0 of AZD1222 vaccination. Receptors were obtained from an adult in good health. Both conserved end residues are part of each CDR3. A D gene is named only where the DNA matches it firmly. Size values are once, few and many counts, or a class for expanded clones, and some rows have none.

DNA: TGTGCCAGTAGCCTTCCTAGCGGGAGAAGAGGGTACAATGAGCAGTTCTTC
CDR3: CASSLPSGRRGYNEQFF
V: TRBV19
D: TRBD2
size: -
J: TRBJ2-1

DNA: TGTGCCTGGAGTGTGCCGGGGCTGGGTCCCTACGAGCAGTACTTC
CDR3: CAWSVPGLGPYEQYF
V: TRBV30
D: -
size: -
J: TRBJ2-7

DNA: TGTGCCAGCAGTTCCCAAGGACAGGGGCCCACTGAAGCTTTCTTT
CDR3: CASSSQGQGPTEAFF
V: TRBV6-2/TRBV6-3
D: TRBD1
size: once
J: TRBJ1-1

DNA: TGTGCCAGCAGTGAAAACAGTCTTCTAGCCAAAAACATTCAGTACTTC
CDR3: CASSENSLLAKNIQYF
V: TRBV2
D: -
size: -
J: TRBJ2-4

DNA: TGTGCCAGCAGTTTAGGACAGGGCGTTCGGGCTTTCTTT
CDR3: CASSLGQGVRAFF
V: TRBV28
D: TRBD1
size: -
J: TRBJ1-1

DNA: TGTGCCAGCAGTTCACCAGCCGGGACTAGCGGGAGTGGGGTCTACGAGCAGTACTTC
CDR3: CASSSPAGTSGSGVYEQYF
V: TRBV28
D: TRBD2
size: -
J: TRBJ2-7

DNA: TGTGCCAGTAGTTCTTCCGGGACCTACACCGGGGAGCTGTTTTTT
CDR3: CASSSSGTYTGELFF
V: TRBV19
D: -
size: -
J: TRBJ2-2

DNA: TGTGCCAGCAGCTTTACCCGGGACGCCCTCACCGGGGAGCTGTTTTTT
CDR3: CASSFTRDALTGELFF
V: TRBV5-8
D: -
size: -
J: TRBJ2-2

DNA: TGTGCCTGGAAGGGGACGGGCAATCAGCCCCAGCATTTT
CDR3: CAWKGTGNQPQHF
V: TRBV30
D: -
size: once
J: TRBJ1-5

DNA: TGTGCCAGTAGTATAAACAACCAGAACTATGGCTACACCTTC
CDR3: CASSINNQNYGYTF
V: TRBV19
D: -
size: -
J: TRBJ1-2

DNA: TGTGCCAGCAGCTTAGCGGCGGGGGGTAGCTATGGCTACACCTTC
CDR3: CASSLAAGGSYGYTF
V: TRBV7-9
D: -
size: -
J: TRBJ1-2

DNA: TGTGCCAGCAGCTGGTCGGACGGAACCTACGAGCAGTACTTC
CDR3: CASSWSDGTYEQYF
V: TRBV5-5
D: -
size: -
J: TRBJ2-7

DNA: TGTGCCATCATGAGGGGACAGGGAGAAAATGAGCAGTTCTTC
CDR3: CAIMRGQGENEQFF
V: TRBV10-3
D: TRBD1
size: -
J: TRBJ2-1

DNA: TGTGCCAGCAGGCGGACTAGCAGCGACACCGGGGAGCTGTTTTTT
CDR3: CASRRTSSDTGELFF
V: TRBV2
D: TRBD2
size: -
J: TRBJ2-2

DNA: TGTGCCAGCAGCTTAAGGGGAGCGGGACTATCCTACGAGCAGTACTTC
CDR3: CASSLRGAGLSYEQYF
V: TRBV7-3
D: TRBD2
size: once
J: TRBJ2-7

DNA: TGTGCCACCAGAGAAAAGCCGGCAAAGTCCGGAAACACCATATATTTT
CDR3: CATREKPAKSGNTIYF
V: TRBV24-1
D: -
size: -
J: TRBJ1-3

DNA: TGTGCCAGCAGCCCTCCGGGACAGGGGAGGGGTGCTTTCTTT
CDR3: CASSPPGQGRGAFF
V: TRBV5-6
D: TRBD1
size: -
J: TRBJ1-1

DNA: TGTGCCAGCAGTGAATTTGGCAGAAACTATGGCTACACCTTC
CDR3: CASSEFGRNYGYTF
V: TRBV6-1
D: -
size: -
J: TRBJ1-2

DNA: TGTGCCTGGAGTGTGGGGTTTACCGAGCAGTACTTC
CDR3: CAWSVGFTEQYF
V: TRBV30
D: -
size: once
J: TRBJ2-7

DNA: TGCGCCAGCAGTCAAAGGGGGTTTCGAGACCGCGATGAAAAACTGTTTTTT
CDR3: CASSQRGFRDRDEKLFF
V: TRBV23-1
D: -
size: -
J: TRBJ1-4

DNA: TGTGCCAGCAGCTTACTTAGGACAGCGGACTATGGCTACACCTTC
CDR3: CASSLLRTADYGYTF
V: TRBV7-2
D: -
size: -
J: TRBJ1-2

DNA: TGTGCCAGCAGTGACTCGAGTTACAATGAGCAGTTCTTC
CDR3: CASSDSSYNEQFF
V: TRBV6-4
D: -
size: -
J: TRBJ2-1

DNA: TGTGCCAGCAGCTTAGGACAAACTGAAGCTTTCTTT
CDR3: CASSLGQTEAFF
V: TRBV11-3
D: -
size: -
J: TRBJ1-1

DNA: TGTGCCAGTAGTCCGCTCGATGAAAAACTGTTTTTT
CDR3: CASSPLDEKLFF
V: TRBV19
D: -
size: few
J: TRBJ1-4

DNA: TGTGCCAGCAGTCCGACCTTTAGCGGCACCGGGGAGCTGTTTTTT
CDR3: CASSPTFSGTGELFF
V: TRBV6-2/TRBV6-3
D: -
size: -
J: TRBJ2-2

DNA: TGTGCCAGCAGCCTATCCGGGGCCCCGGGGGGCTACACCTTC
CDR3: CASSLSGAPGGYTF
V: TRBV5-5
D: -
size: few
J: TRBJ1-2

DNA: TGTGCCATTTCTAGCGAGTCCTACAATGAGCAGTTCTTC
CDR3: CAISSESYNEQFF
V: TRBV10-3
D: -
size: -
J: TRBJ2-1

DNA: TGTGCCAGCAGACCAGACGGGGAGCAGTTCTTC
CDR3: CASRPDGEQFF
V: TRBV2
D: -
size: few
J: TRBJ2-1

DNA: TGTGCCAGCAGCTTAGAGGGCAGGGTTCTCGGAGCCAAAAACATTCAGTACTTC
CDR3: CASSLEGRVLGAKNIQYF
V: TRBV11-2
D: -
size: -
J: TRBJ2-4

DNA: TGTGCCAGCAGCGTAGATAGCGGGAGGGAGGTGGATGAGCAGTTCTTC
CDR3: CASSVDSGREVDEQFF
V: TRBV9
D: TRBD2
size: -
J: TRBJ2-1

DNA: TGTGCCAGCAGCACCAGCGGGGGGCTCCTAAACGAGCAGTACTTC
CDR3: CASSTSGGLLNEQYF
V: TRBV7-9
D: TRBD2
size: -
J: TRBJ2-7

DNA: TGCAGTGCTAGTGCCCCCCGGGACACCGGGGAGCTGTTTTTT
CDR3: CSASAPRDTGELFF
V: TRBV20-1
D: -
size: -
J: TRBJ2-2

DNA: TGTGCCAGTAGCGTGGGGGACTATGCGGAAAAACTGTTTTTT
CDR3: CASSVGDYAEKLFF
V: TRBV19
D: -
size: -
J: TRBJ1-4

DNA: TGTGCCAGCAGCTTGCATGGGATCTCATTCTCCTATGGCTACACCTTC
CDR3: CASSLHGISFSYGYTF
V: TRBV5-6
D: -
size: once
J: TRBJ1-2

DNA: TGCGCCAGCAGCCAAGATTTTTATCAGCCCCAGCATTTT
CDR3: CASSQDFYQPQHF
V: TRBV4-3
D: -
size: -
J: TRBJ1-5

DNA: TGTGCCAGTATGGGACTGACGGGGAGTAATGAGCAGTTCTTC
CDR3: CASMGLTGSNEQFF
V: TRBV19
D: -
size: -
J: TRBJ2-1